This entry is about one T cell receptor (beta chain). The data were obtained in a study of shared T cell receptors in the human thymus. Here immunoSEQ multiplex PCR was the method, and the copy in TCRdb shows in-frame clones only, minus some. The data contain about 660,000 clones, around 87% of them singletons. This CDR3 has 13 residues. Germline V gene data show CDR1 as LNHDA and CDR2 as SQIVND (reference sequence). V was trimmed by 1 base and J by 5 bases, leaving 9 bases between them. This same sample was also part of a study on human thymus T cells. As reported in that work: Corrective surgery for congenital heart defects was being performed on the healthy Finnish infants who were the donors. Thymic material originated from resections removed in the course of corrective heart surgery. Repertoires sampled from thymus and blood appeared biased in V and J gene usage. In unrelated individuals, thymic repertoires overlapped highly, according to related research.

The chain couples TRBV19 to TRBJ2-7; no clear D gene. This TCR derives from a boy younger than two with a congenital heart defect. Sequenced sample: thymocytes. The CDR3 loop is CASSIGRGDEQYF. CDR3 bases: TGTGCCAGTAGTATAGGGAGAGGTGACGAGCAGTACTTC. The full variable domain, with the rest looked up from reference TRBV19 and TRBJ2-7, is DGGITQSPKYLFRKEGQNVTLSCEQNLNHDAMYWYRQDPGQGLRLIYYSQIVNDFQKGDIAEGYSVSREKKESFPLTVTSAQKNPTAFYLCASSIGRGDEQYFGPGTRLTVT.